This entry features one T cell receptor (beta chain) sequence. Its antigen remains unidentified. The sample is drawn from a study of shared clonotypes between healthy human individuals. General study results and limits: Against clonotypes common to all four donors, non-shared ones had lower generation probabilities.

The donor population consisted of healthy HIV-negative adults with no recent acute infections or vaccinations. Germline CDR1 reads GTSNPN; CDR2 reads SVGIG (reference sequence). This CDR3 region has 14 residues. V lost 4 bases, J lost 0 bases, and 10 bases lay in between. Assay used: immunoSEQ multiplex PCR; TCRdb lists only in-frame clones, some missing. The table records roughly 1,000,000 clones, around 82% of them present only once. The V call is TRBV30, the J call TRBJ2-1; D may be TRBD1 (5 bases). This TCR derives from a man between 18 and 29 years old in good health. Some clones in this sample may be carry-over from other donors' samples. The sequenced sample consisted of memory CD4+ T cells from PBMCs. Subset: CD45RA-negative fraction. The DNA for the CDR3 is TGTGCCTGGAATATAGGGGTCTCCTACAATGAGCAGTTCTTC. Translating it yields CAWNIGVSYNEQFF. Filled out from reference TRBV30 and TRBJ2-1, the complete variable domain reads SQTIHQWPATLVQPVGSPLSLECTVEGTSNPNLYWYRQAAGRGLQLLFYSVGIGQISSEVPQNLSASRPQDRQFILSSKKLLLSDSGFYLCAWNIGVSYNEQFFGPGTRLTVL.